This T cell receptor beta chain is from a study of cytomegalovirus exposure and HLA in healthy donors. The CDR3 has 14 residues. Trimming took off 0 bases at V and 5 bases at J, with 9 bases between the two ends. Germline CDR1 reads SGHDT; CDR2 reads YYEEEE. With respect to this clone: Its antigen is unknown.

PCR employed 60 Vbeta and 13 Jbeta primers. Method: immunoSEQ multiplex PCR; TCRdb's copy keeps in-frame clones and lacks some. Of about 59,000 clones detected, roughly 77% appear once; the ten largest clones hold roughly 7%. Overall study results and limits: Researchers catalogued about 150 TCR beta chains as cytomegalovirus-associated.

This clonotype was obtained from a man aged 25 to 40 in good health and CMV-seropositive. V is TRBV5-6 and J is TRBJ1-5; possible D gene TRBD1, 5 bases. The specimen was PBMCs. The CDR3 protein is CASSLGGLHQPQHF. The CDR3 coding sequence is TGTGCCAGCAGCTTGGGGGGCCTCCATCAGCCCCAGCATTTT.